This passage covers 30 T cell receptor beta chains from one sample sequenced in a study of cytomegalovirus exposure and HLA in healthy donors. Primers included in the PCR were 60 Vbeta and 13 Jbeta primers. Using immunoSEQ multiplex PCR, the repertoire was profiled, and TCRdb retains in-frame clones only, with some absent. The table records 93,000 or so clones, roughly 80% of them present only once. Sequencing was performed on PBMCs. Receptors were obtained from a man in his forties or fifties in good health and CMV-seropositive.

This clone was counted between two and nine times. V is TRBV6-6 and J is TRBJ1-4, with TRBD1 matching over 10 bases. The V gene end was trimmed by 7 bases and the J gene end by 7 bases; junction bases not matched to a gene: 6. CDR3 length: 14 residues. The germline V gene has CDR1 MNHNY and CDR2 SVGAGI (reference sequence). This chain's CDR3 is CASTSGQGSEKLFF. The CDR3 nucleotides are TGTGCCAGCACCTCGGGACAGGGGAGTGAAAAACTGTTTTTT.

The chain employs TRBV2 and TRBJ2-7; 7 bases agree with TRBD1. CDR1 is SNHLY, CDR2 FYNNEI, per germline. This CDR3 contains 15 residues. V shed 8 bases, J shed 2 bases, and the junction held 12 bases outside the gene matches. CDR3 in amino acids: CASVVERDSPYEQYF. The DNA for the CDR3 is TGTGCCAGCGTGGTCGAACGGGACAGCCCCTACGAGCAGTACTTC.

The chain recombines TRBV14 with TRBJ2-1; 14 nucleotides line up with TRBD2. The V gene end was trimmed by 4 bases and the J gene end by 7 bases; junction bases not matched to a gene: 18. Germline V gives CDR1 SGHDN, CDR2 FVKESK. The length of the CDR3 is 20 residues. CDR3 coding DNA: TGTGCCAGCAGCCCCTACGCCGGGACTAGCGGGAGTACATTAACTAATGAGCAGTTCTTC. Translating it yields CASSPYAGTSGSTLTNEQFF.

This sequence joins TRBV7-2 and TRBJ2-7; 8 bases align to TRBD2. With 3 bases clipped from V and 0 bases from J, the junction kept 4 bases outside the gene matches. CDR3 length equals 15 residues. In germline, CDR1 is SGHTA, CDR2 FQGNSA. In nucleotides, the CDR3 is TGTGCCAGCAGCTTCGCCGGGACTAGCTCCTACGAGCAGTACTTC. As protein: CASSFAGTSSYEQYF.

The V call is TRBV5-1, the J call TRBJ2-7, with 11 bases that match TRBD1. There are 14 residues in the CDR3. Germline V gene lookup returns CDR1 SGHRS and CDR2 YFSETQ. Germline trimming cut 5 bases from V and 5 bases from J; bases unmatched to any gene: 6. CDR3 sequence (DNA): TGCGCCAGCAGTCGGACAGGGGGCCAGGACGAGCAGTACTTC. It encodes CASSRTGGQDEQYF.

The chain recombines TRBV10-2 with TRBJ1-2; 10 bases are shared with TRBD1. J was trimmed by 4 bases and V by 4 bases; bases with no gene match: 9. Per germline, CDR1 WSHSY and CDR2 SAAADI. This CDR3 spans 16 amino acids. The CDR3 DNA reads TGCGCCAGCAGTGGTGGGACAGGGGACCGCCTCTATGGCTACACCTTC. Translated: CASSGGTGDRLYGYTF.

The CDR3 coding sequence is TGCAGCGTTGGGGACAGAAAAGCTTTCTTT. Translation: CSVGDRKAFF. This chain joins TRBV29-1 and TRBJ1-1; 7 bases agree with TRBD1. The CDR3 is 10 residues long. Per the germline V gene, CDR1 is SQVTM and CDR2 is ANQGSEA. The junction had 2 bases not matched to a gene; V was cut back by 4 bases and J by 9 bases.

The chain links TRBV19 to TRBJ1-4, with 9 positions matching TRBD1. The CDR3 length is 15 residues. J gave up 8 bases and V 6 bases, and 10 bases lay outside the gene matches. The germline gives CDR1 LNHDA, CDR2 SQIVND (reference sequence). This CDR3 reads CASRGPGTGNEKLFF. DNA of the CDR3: TGTGCCAGTAGAGGACCCGGGACAGGGAACGAAAAACTGTTTTTT.

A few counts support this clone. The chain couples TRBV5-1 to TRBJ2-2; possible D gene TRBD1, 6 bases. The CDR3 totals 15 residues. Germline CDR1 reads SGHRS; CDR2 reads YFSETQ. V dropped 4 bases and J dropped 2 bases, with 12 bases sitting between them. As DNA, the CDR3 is TGCGCCAGCAGCCCACAGGGATTAAACACCGGGGAGCTGTTTTTT. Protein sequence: CASSPQGLNTGELFF.

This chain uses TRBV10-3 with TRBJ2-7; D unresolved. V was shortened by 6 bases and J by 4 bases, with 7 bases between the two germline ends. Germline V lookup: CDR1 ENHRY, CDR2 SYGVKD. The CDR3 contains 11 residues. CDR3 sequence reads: CAIRQTYEQYF. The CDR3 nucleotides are TGTGCCATCAGACAGACATACGAGCAGTACTTC.

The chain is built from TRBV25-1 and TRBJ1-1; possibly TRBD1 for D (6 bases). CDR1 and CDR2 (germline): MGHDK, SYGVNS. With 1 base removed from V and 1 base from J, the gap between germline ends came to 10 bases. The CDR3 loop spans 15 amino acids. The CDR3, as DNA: TGTGCCAGCAGTGAATCGATGGGGGCGAACACTGAAGCTTTCTTT. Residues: CASSESMGANTEAFF.

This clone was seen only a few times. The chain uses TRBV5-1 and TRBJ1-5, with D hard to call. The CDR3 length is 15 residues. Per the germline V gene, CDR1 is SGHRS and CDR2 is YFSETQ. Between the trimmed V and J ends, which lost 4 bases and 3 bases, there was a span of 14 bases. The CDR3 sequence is CASSPEAGNNQPQHF. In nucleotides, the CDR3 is TGCGCCAGCAGCCCGGAGGCAGGAAACAATCAGCCCCAGCATTTT.

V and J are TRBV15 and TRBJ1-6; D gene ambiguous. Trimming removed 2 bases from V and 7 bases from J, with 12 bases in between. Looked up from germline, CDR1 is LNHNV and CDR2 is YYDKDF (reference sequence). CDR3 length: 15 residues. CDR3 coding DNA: TGTGCCACCAGCAGATTCGGGATTCGGAATTCACCCCTCCACTTT. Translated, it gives CATSRFGIRNSPLHF.

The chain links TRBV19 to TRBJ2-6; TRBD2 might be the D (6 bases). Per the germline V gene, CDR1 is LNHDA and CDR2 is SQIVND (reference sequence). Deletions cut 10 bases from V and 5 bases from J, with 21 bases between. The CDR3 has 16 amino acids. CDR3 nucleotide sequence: TGTGCCACCCAGGGAGGTGGCAACGTGAGGGCCAACGTCCTGACTTTC. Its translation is CATQGGGNVRANVLTF. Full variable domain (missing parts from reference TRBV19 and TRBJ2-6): DGGITQSPKYLFRKEGQNVTLSCEQNLNHDAMYWYRQDPGQGLRLIYYSQIVNDFQKGDIAEGYSVSREKKESFPLTVTSAQKNPTAFYLCATQGGGNVRANVLTFGAGSRLTVL.

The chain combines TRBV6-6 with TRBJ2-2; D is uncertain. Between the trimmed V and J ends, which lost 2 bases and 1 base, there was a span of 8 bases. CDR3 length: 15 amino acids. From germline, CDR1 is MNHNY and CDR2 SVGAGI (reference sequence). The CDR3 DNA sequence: TGTGCCAGCAGTTACGATAACAGGAACACCGGGGAGCTGTTTTTT. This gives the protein CASSYDNRNTGELFF.

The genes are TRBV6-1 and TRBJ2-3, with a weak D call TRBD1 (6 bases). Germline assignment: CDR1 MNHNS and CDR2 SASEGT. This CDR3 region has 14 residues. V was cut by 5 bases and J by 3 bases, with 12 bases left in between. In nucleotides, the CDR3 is TGTGCCAGCAGTCGGATGGACAGTACAGATACGCAGTATTTT. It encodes CASSRMDSTDTQYF.

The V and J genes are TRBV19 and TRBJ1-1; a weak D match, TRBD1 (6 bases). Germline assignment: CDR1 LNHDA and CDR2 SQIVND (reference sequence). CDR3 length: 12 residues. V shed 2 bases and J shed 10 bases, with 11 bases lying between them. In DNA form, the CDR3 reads TGTGCCAGTAGTATAAGGGGGACGAGAGCTTTCTTT. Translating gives CASSIRGTRAFF. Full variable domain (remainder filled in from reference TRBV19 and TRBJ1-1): DGGITQSPKYLFRKEGQNVTLSCEQNLNHDAMYWYRQDPGQGLRLIYYSQIVNDFQKGDIAEGYSVSREKKESFPLTVTSAQKNPTAFYLCASSIRGTRAFFGQGTRLTVV.

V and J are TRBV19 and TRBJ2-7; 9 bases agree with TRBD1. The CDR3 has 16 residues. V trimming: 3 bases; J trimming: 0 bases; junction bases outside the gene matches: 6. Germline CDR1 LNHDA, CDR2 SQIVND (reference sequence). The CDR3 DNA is TGTGCCAGTAGTATTTCGACAGGGGGATACTCCTACGAGCAGTACTTC. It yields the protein CASSISTGGYSYEQYF.

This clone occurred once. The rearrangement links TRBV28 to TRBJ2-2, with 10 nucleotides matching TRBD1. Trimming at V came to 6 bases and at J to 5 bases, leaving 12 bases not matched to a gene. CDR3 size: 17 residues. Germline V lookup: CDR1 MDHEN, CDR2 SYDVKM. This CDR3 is CASRETGGGLKTGELFF. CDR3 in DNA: TGTGCCAGCAGGGAGACAGGGGGCGGACTTAAAACCGGGGAGCTGTTTTTT.

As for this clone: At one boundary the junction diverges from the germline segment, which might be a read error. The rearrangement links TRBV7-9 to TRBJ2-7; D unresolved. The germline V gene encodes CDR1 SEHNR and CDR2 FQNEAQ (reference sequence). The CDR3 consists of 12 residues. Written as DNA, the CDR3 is TGTTCCAGCAGCTTAGACTGGTACGAGCAGTACTTC. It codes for CSSSLDWYEQYF.

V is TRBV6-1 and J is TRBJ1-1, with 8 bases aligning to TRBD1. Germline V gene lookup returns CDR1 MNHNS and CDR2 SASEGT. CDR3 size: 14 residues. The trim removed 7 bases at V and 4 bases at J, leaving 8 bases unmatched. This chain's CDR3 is CASTLDRVVTEAFF. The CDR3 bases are TGTGCCAGCACTTTGGACAGGGTCGTCACTGAAGCTTTCTTT.

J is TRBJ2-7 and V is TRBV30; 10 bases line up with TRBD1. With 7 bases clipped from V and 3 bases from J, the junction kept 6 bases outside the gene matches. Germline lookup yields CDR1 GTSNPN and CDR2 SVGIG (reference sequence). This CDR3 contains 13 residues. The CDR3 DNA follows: TGTGCCTCCAGGCGGGACAGGGGCTACGAGCAGTACTTC. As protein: CASRRDRGYEQYF.

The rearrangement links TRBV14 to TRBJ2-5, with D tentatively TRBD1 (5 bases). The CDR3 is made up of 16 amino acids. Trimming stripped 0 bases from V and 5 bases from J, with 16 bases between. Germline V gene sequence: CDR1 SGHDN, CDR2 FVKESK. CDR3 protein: CASSQDFNSHRETQYF. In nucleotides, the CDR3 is TGTGCCAGCAGCCAAGATTTTAACAGCCACAGGGAGACCCAGTACTTC.

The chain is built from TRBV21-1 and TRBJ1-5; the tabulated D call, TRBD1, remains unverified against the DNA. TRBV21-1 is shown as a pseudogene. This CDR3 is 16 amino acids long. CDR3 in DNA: TGTGCCAGCATTTCCCGGGACAGGGGAGAGAGGCAGCCCCAGCATTTT. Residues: CASISRDRGERQPQHF.

CDR3 in amino acids: CATSRQGSSPEAFF. The CDR3 DNA follows: TGTGCCACCAGCAGACAGGGGTCTAGTCCTGAAGCTTTCTTT. The chain uses TRBV15 and TRBJ1-1; tentative D call: TRBD1 (6 bases). CDR1 and CDR2 from the germline V gene are LNHNV and YYDKDF (reference sequence). This CDR3 comprises 14 residues. Trimming took off 2 bases at V and 6 bases at J, with 13 bases between the two ends.

CDR3 loop: CASSLAGTANTEAFF. CDR3 nucleotides: TGTGCCAGCAGCTTGGCCGGGACAGCGAACACTGAAGCTTTCTTT. The chain joins TRBV5-5 to TRBJ1-1; 7 bases align to TRBD1. This CDR3 spans 15 amino acids. Trimming cost V 0 bases and J 1 base; bases outside gene matches: 3. Germline V gene lookup returns CDR1 SGHKS and CDR2 YYEKEE (reference sequence).

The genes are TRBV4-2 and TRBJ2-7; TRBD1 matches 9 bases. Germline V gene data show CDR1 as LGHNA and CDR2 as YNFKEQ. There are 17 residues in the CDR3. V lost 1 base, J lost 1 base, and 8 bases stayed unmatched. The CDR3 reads CASSQGGTGLLSYEQYF. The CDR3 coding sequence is TGTGCCAGCAGCCAAGGGGGGACAGGGTTGTTGTCCTACGAGCAGTACTTC.

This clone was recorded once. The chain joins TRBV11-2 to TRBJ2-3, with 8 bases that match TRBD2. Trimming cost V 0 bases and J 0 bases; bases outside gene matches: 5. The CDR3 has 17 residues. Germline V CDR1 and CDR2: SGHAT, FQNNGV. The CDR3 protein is CASSLDSGSPSTDTQYF. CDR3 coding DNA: TGTGCCAGCAGCTTAGACAGCGGGAGCCCTAGCACAGATACGCAGTATTTT. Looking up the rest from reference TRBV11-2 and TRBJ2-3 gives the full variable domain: EAGVAQSPRYKIIEKRQSVAFWCNPISGHATLYWYQQILGQGPKLLIQFQNNGVVDDSQLPKDRFSAERLKGVDSTLKIQPAKLEDSAVYLCASSLDSGSPSTDTQYFGPGTRLTVL.

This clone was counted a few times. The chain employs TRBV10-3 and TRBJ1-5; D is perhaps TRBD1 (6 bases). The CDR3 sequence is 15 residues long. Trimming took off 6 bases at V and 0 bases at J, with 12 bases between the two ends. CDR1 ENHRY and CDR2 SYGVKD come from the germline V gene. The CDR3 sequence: CAISRRQDSNQPQHF. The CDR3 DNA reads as TGTGCCATCAGCCGCAGACAGGATAGCAATCAGCCCCAGCATTTT.

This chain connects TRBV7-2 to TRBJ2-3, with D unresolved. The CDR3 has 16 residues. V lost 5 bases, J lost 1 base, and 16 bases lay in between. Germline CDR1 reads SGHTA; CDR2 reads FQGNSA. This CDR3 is CASSPFRTARTDTQYF. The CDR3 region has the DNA TGTGCCAGCAGCCCCTTCCGAACAGCCCGCACAGATACGCAGTATTTT.